The 7 T cell receptor beta chains presented below share a single source sample, sequenced in a study of shared clonotypes between healthy human individuals. Naive CD8 cells, CD45RO-negative and positively selected for CCR7, excluded terminally differentiated effector memory CD45RA+ cells. The table came from immunoSEQ multiplex PCR; TCRdb's copy has only in-frame clones and leaves some out. The sample holds more than 600,000 clones, under 95% seen once. Sequences were obtained from naive CD8+ T cells sorted from blood. The receptors were sampled from a man aged 30-40 years in good health.

This clone was seen a single time. The chain employs TRBV2 and TRBJ2-2; D is unresolved. The V and J ends lost 0 bases and 7 bases respectively, with 9 bases between them. This CDR3 comprises 14 residues. Germline CDR1 reads SNHLY; CDR2 reads FYNNEI. Written as DNA, the CDR3 is TGTGCCAGCAGTGAAGCAGGGTTTGGCGGGGAGCTGTTTTTT. It is translated as CASSEAGFGGELFF. The full variable domain, its missing parts supplied by reference TRBV2 and TRBJ2-2, is EPEVTQTPSHQVTQMGQEVILRCVPISNHLYFYWYRQILGQKVEFLVSFYNNEISEKSEIFDDQFSVERPDGSNFTLKIRSTKLEDSAMYFCASSEAGFGGELFFGEGSRLTVL.

This chain uses TRBV28 with TRBJ1-3; D not certain. V lost 6 bases, J lost 2 bases, and 17 bases lay in between. The CDR3 runs to 16 residues. The germline CDR1 and CDR2 sequences are MDHEN and SYDVKM. The CDR3 bases are TGTGCCAGCAGGCCATTAACCGGCCTTACTGGAAACACCATATATTTT. It encodes CASRPLTGLTGNTIYF.

The rearrangement links TRBV5-6 to TRBJ2-7; TRBD2 aligns across 9 bases. The germline V gene has CDR1 SGHDT and CDR2 YYEEEE. The V and J ends lost 5 bases and 5 bases, in that order; junction bases with no gene match: 8. This CDR3 comprises 14 residues. DNA of the CDR3: TGTGCCAGCAGACCCTGGGGCGGGAGGGACGAGCAGTACTTC. This sequence encodes CASRPWGGRDEQYF.

The V and J genes are TRBV11-2 and TRBJ2-3; tentatively, D is TRBD2 (6 bases). Per germline, CDR1 SGHAT and CDR2 FQNNGV. The CDR3 is made up of 16 amino acids. V lost 0 bases, J lost 1 base, and 11 bases lay in between. The chain's CDR3 is CASSLDLGTGTDTQYF. The CDR3 DNA follows: TGTGCCAGCAGCTTAGATCTGGGGACTGGCACAGATACGCAGTATTTT.

The chain couples TRBV27 to TRBJ2-2; no reliable D call. V was shortened by 6 bases and J by 1 base, with 15 bases between the two germline ends. The germline V gene encodes CDR1 MNHEY and CDR2 SMNVEV (reference sequence). The CDR3 contains 16 residues. The CDR3 DNA is TGTGCCAGCAGCCCCGCCGTTAGTGTGAACACCGGGGAGCTGTTTTTT. Translated: CASSPAVSVNTGELFF.

The rearrangement joins TRBV19 to TRBJ2-7, with D perhaps matching TRBD2 (5 bases). The V and J ends lost 3 bases and 4 bases respectively, with 13 bases between them. Per the germline V gene, CDR1 is LNHDA and CDR2 is SQIVND (reference sequence). The CDR3 sequence is 14 residues long. DNA of the CDR3: TGTGCCAGTAGTATCGGGGAGATTCCTTACGAGCAGTACTTC. It encodes CASSIGEIPYEQYF. Drawing the rest from reference TRBV19 and TRBJ2-7, the complete variable domain is DGGITQSPKYLFRKEGQNVTLSCEQNLNHDAMYWYRQDPGQGLRLIYYSQIVNDFQKGDIAEGYSVSREKKESFPLTVTSAQKNPTAFYLCASSIGEIPYEQYFGPGTRLTVT.

CDR3 protein: CASSLRPPSGSYEQFF. Written as DNA, the CDR3 is TGTGCCAGCAGTCTTCGTCCTCCTAGCGGGAGCTATGAGCAGTTCTTC. V is TRBV27 and J is TRBJ2-1, with TRBD2 matching over 10 bases. Germline CDR1 and CDR2: MNHEY and SMNVEV (reference sequence). The CDR3 length is 16 residues. V lost 5 bases to trimming and J lost 8 bases; unmatched junction nucleotides: 12.